The rows below give T cell receptor beta chains drawn from one sample of a study of cytomegalovirus exposure and HLA in healthy donors. Using immunoSEQ multiplex PCR, the repertoire was profiled, and TCRdb retains in-frame clones only, with some absent. Here the sample spans nearly 65,000 clones, 73% being singletons. Sequencing was done on a sample of PBMCs. These receptors originate from a man aged 50 to 60 in good health and CMV-seronegative. Each CDR3 is given with its conserved first and last residue. A D gene is named only where the DNA matches it firmly. Where a row states a size, it is once, few, many or the class of an expanded clone; other rows omit it.

clone_size d_call j_call v_call cdr3_aa cdr3_nt
NA NA TRBJ2-5 TRBV5-1 CASSLEASRGAGTQYF TGCGCCAGCAGCTTGGAGGCTAGCAGGGGGGCGGGGACCCAGTACTTC
NA TRBD1 TRBJ2-7 TRBV2 CASSPSDGRQGRPLYEQYF TGTGCCAGCAGCCCGTCGGACGGACGACAGGGTAGGCCACTCTACGAGCAGTACTTC
NA TRBD1 TRBJ2-1 TRBV9 CASSAPGTGTYNEQFF TGTGCCAGCAGCGCACCCGGGACAGGGACATACAATGAGCAGTTCTTC
few NA TRBJ2-7 TRBV7-2 CASTPRLRAGSYEQYF TGTGCCAGCACCCCCCGGTTGAGGGCCGGGTCCTACGAGCAGTACTTC
NA NA TRBJ2-7 TRBV6-8 CASRPGHRTYEQYF TGTGCCAGCAGACCAGGACACCGCACCTACGAGCAGTACTTC
NA NA TRBJ1-1 TRBV2 CASKGVTEAFF TGTGCCAGCAAGGGGGTCACTGAAGCTTTCTTT
NA NA TRBJ1-4 TRBV5-1 CASSLVPGLNEKLFF TGCGCCAGCAGCTTGGTCCCGGGACTTAATGAAAAACTGTTTTTT
NA TRBD1 TRBJ2-2 TRBV5-1 CASSLGTGANTGELFF TGCGCCAGCAGCTTGGGGACAGGGGCGAACACCGGGGAGCTGTTTTTT
NA NA TRBJ1-4 TRBV12-5 CASGSGDTTNEKLFF TGTGCTAGTGGTTCCGGGGATACAACTAATGAAAAACTGTTTTTT
NA NA TRBJ2-2 TRBV9 CASNFRGTGELFF TGTGCCAGCAACTTCAGGGGTACCGGGGAGCTGTTTTTT
once TRBD1 TRBJ2-2 TRBV7-7 CASSSRTGAGELFF TGTGCTAGCAGCTCACGGACAGGGGCCGGGGAGCTGTTTTTT
NA NA TRBJ2-1 TRBV7-6 CASSLKGGEQFF TGTGCCAGCAGCTTAAAAGGCGGGGAGCAGTTCTTC
NA TRBD1 TRBJ1-5 TRBV30 CAWSTGGDQPQHF TGTGCCTGGAGTACAGGGGGCGATCAGCCCCAGCATTTT